This TCR beta chain was sequenced in a study of CXCR3-negative and CXCR3-positive naive CD8 T cells. General study points: Comparison of naive cells showed more hydrophobic TRB CDR3s in CXCR3-positive than in CXCR3-negative naive cells.

As to this clonotype: Its antigen is not identified.

The CDR3 is 12 amino acids. The germline gives CDR1 MDHEN, CDR2 SYDVKM. UMI-labeled 5' RACE TRB cDNA libraries were prepared from the cells. TCRdb reprocessed the 5' RACE reads and keeps a single row for each CDR3 protein, giving no DNA. The sample is made up of around 81,000 distinct CDR3 sequences, and the top ten hold 1.5% to 2% of it. The TCR was taken from a human donor in good health. Some clones in this sample may be carry-over from other donors' samples. J is TRBJ1-1 and V is TRBV28; the D call from TCRdb, TRBD1, cannot be confirmed without DNA. Sequencing was performed on naive CXCR3- CD8+ T cells from blood. Noted subset: CD45RO-CCR7+CD27+CD95- naive CD8+ T cells lacking CXCR3 (TNR3-). CDR3 region: CASTVGGLEAFF.